There are a few counts of the clone carrying this TCR beta chain. The antigen is unknown. This entry belongs to a study of response to subunit inactivated influenza vaccine. Broader study findings: The authors put forward the suggestion that each seasonal influenza vaccination may bring in only a limited number of new T cells.

MiXCR was run by TCRdb on the RT-PCR reads, yielding one entry per CDR3 protein. Among roughly 790,000 distinct CDR3 sequences listed, approximately 21% were seen once. CDR1 is MNHNS and CDR2 is SASEGT in the germline V gene. V lost 4 bases to trimming and J lost 4 bases, with 13 bases between them. This CDR3 has 14 residues. This clonotype was obtained from a man in his forties or fifties who received an inactivated influenza vaccine. The chain has TRBV6-1 and TRBJ1-1; D is unclear. The sequences come from PBMCs from blood, collected more than 4 days after vaccination. The CDR3 DNA is TGTGCCAGCAGTGCCTTTGTGGGGTCCACTGAAGCTTTCTTT. Translation gives CASSAFVGSTEAFF.